Listed below are T cell receptor beta chains from one sample, sequenced in a study of CD8 T cells in Susac syndrome. TCRdb recomputed calls from the immunoSEQ multiplex PCR reads with MiXCR, one row per CDR3 protein. The sample contains approximately 150,000 distinct CDR3 sequences, roughly 80% of which appear only once. Sequenced material: CD8+ T cells from PBMCs. The origin of the receptors is a human donor with multiple sclerosis. Both conserved end residues are part of each CDR3. The D gene is left open where the match is weak. Size values are once, few and many counts, or a class for expanded clones, and some rows have none.

clone_size | cdr3_length | j_call | v_call | d_call | cdr3_aa | cdr3_nt
once | 15 | TRBJ2-1 | TRBV7-9 | . | CASSQVPNTYNEQFF | TGTGCCAGCAGTCAAGTACCCAACACCTACAATGAGCAGTTCTTC
. | 12 | TRBJ2-5 | TRBV5-6 | . | CASSSPSGTQYF | TGTGCCAGCAGCTCCCCATCGGGGACCCAGTACTTC
. | 15 | TRBJ2-5 | TRBV19 | TRBD1 | CASSPGTYRGETQYF | TGTGCCAGTAGTCCAGGGACTTACAGGGGGGAGACCCAGTACTTC
. | 14 | TRBJ2-2 | TRBV27 | . | CASSRGLSPGELFF | TGTGCCAGCAGTCGAGGACTATCCCCCGGGGAGCTGTTTTTT
. | 14 | TRBJ2-7 | TRBV6-1 | . | CASSEVRGGDEQYF | TGTGCCAGCAGTGAAGTCAGAGGGGGGGACGAGCAGTACTTC
few | 14 | TRBJ1-1 | TRBV10-2 | . | CASSESGYNTEAFF | TGCGCCAGCAGTGAGTCCGGCTATAACACTGAAGCTTTCTTT
. | 13 | TRBJ2-5 | TRBV27 | TRBD1 | CASSLTGGKTQYF | TGTGCCAGCAGTCTGACAGGGGGAAAGACCCAGTACTTC
. | 13 | TRBJ2-3 | TRBV19 | . | CASSMSGGDTQYF | TGTGCCAGTAGTATGTCAGGTGGAGATACGCAGTATTTT
. | 19 | TRBJ2-1 | TRBV19 | TRBD2 | CASSKLPVTSGLPYNEQFF | TGTGCCAGTAGTAAGTTACCCGTTACTAGCGGATTACCCTACAATGAGCAGTTCTTC
. | 15 | TRBJ2-7 | TRBV3-1 | . | CASSQDSSSVYEQYF | TGTGCCAGCAGCCAAGATTCTTCTTCTGTCTACGAGCAGTACTTC
once | 14 | TRBJ2-7 | TRBV7-2 | TRBD1 | CASSLTGGSYEQYF | TGTGCCAGCAGCTTAACAGGGGGCTCCTACGAGCAGTACTTC
. | 12 | TRBJ1-1 | TRBV7-9 | . | CASSKMGAEAFF | TGTGCCAGCAGCAAGATGGGGGCTGAAGCTTTCTTT
. | 14 | TRBJ2-1 | TRBV12-3/TRBV12-4 | TRBD1 | CASSWDRGQSEQFF | TGTGCCAGCAGTTGGGACAGGGGGCAGAGTGAGCAGTTCTTC
. | 15 | TRBJ1-1 | TRBV4-3 | . | CASSQTEGWYRGAFF | TGCGCCAGCAGCCAGACTGAGGGGTGGTATCGTGGAGCTTTCTTT
. | 15 | TRBJ1-2 | TRBV19 | . | CASSMETDGGYGYTF | TGTGCCAGTAGTATGGAAACAGACGGAGGTTATGGCTACACCTTC